The 14 T cell receptor beta chains listed next were all sequenced from one sample in a study of blood T cell repertoires in COVID-19. Assay: immunoSEQ multiplex PCR; the TCRdb copy retains only in-frame clones and omits some. Altogether about 48,000 clones are present, around 80% being singletons, with the ten largest covering under 60%. Sequencing was carried out using peripheral blood. These receptors were collected from a man between 70 and 80 years old with acute or convalescent COVID-19.

The rearrangement links TRBV10-3 to TRBJ2-3, with 9 positions matching TRBD1. Germline lookup yields CDR1 ENHRY and CDR2 SYGVKD. Germline trimming cut 4 bases from V and 2 bases from J; bases unmatched to any gene: 4. The CDR3 runs to 15 residues. The CDR3 protein is CAISGQGGFTDTQYF. The CDR3 DNA is TGTGCCATCAGTGGACAGGGGGGTTTCACAGATACGCAGTATTTT.

V usage is TRBV3-1 (or the pseudogene TRBV3-2) and J usage is TRBJ1-5; possibly TRBD1 for D (6 bases). Germline CDR1 reads LGHDT; CDR2 reads YNNKEL (reference sequence). This CDR3 spans 12 amino acids. V lost 8 bases and J 2 bases, leaving 7 bases between the germline ends. The CDR3 sequence: CASGGGNQPQHF. CDR3 bases: TGTGCCAGCGGGGGCGGCAATCAGCCCCAGCATTTT.

The sample holds a few counts of this clone. V and J are TRBV29-1 and TRBJ1-1; 8 bases map to TRBD1. The CDR3 is 14 residues long. Trimming took 8 bases from V and 0 from J; bases not matched to a gene: 8. The germline CDR1 and CDR2 sequences are SQVTM and ANQGSEA. Here the CDR3 DNA reads TGCAGCTTCGGGACAGGTCTCATGAACACTGAAGCTTTCTTT. Its protein product is CSFGTGLMNTEAFF.

This chain connects TRBV7-2 to TRBJ1-4; tentative D call: TRBD1 (5 bases). Deletions cut 6 bases from V and 4 bases from J, with 15 bases between. The CDR3 has 15 amino acids. Looked up from germline, CDR1 is SGHTA and CDR2 is FQGNSA. The DNA for the CDR3 is TGTGCCAGCAGTGAGAGAACAGGAATTAATGAAAAACTGTTTTTT. Amino acids: CASSERTGINEKLFF.

The chain combines TRBV4-1 with TRBJ2-7, with D unresolved. Trimming pared 3 bases from V and 4 bases from J, leaving 16 bases between. The germline gives CDR1 MGHRA, CDR2 YSYEKL. This CDR3 spans 15 amino acids. CDR3 sequence reads: CASSQAGGPSYEQYF. The CDR3 nucleotides read TGCGCCAGCAGCCAGGCTGGTGGCCCCTCTTACGAGCAGTACTTC.

The chain couples TRBV5-6 to TRBJ1-1; 7 positions match TRBD1. Germline V gives CDR1 SGHDT, CDR2 YYEEEE. The ends lost 4 bases at V and 0 bases at J; junction bases unmatched: 12. This CDR3 contains 17 residues. The CDR3 nucleotides are TGTGCCAGCAGCCATACAGGGGTTGAAAATTTGAACACTGAAGCTTTCTTT. Residues: CASSHTGVENLNTEAFF.

The chain carries TRBV18 and TRBJ1-6; 9 bases match TRBD1. The germline gives CDR1 KGHSH, CDR2 LQKENI. The junction had 7 bases not matched to a gene; V was cut back by 3 bases and J by 10 bases. The length of the CDR3 is 15 residues. The CDR3 nucleotides read TGTGCCAGCTCACCCTCGGGACAGGGAGAGTCACCCCTCCACTTT. It translates to CASSPSGQGESPLHF.

V gene TRBV10-3 combines with J gene TRBJ1-6, with 8 bases aligning to TRBD1. The CDR3 totals 16 residues. Germline V gene data show CDR1 as ENHRY and CDR2 as SYGVKD. With 0 bases clipped from V and 8 bases from J, the junction kept 6 bases outside the gene matches. CDR3 DNA: TGTGCCATCAGTGAGTCGGGAAGGACAGGGTATTCACCCCTCCACTTT. This translates into CAISESGRTGYSPLHF.

The genes are TRBV30 and TRBJ1-5, with D possibly TRBD1 on 5 matching bases. V was trimmed by 3 bases and J by 7 bases, leaving 16 bases between them. The germline CDR1 and CDR2 sequences are GTSNPN and SVGIG (reference sequence). CDR3 size: 14 residues. CDR3 residues: CAWSPDSSGQPQHF. CDR3 nucleotides: TGTGCCTGGAGCCCCGACAGCTCTGGACAGCCCCAGCATTTT.

The J gene is TRBJ1-2, the V gene TRBV19; 8 nucleotides line up with TRBD1. This CDR3 comprises 11 residues. The germline CDR1 and CDR2 sequences are LNHDA and SQIVND (reference sequence). V lost 10 bases to trimming and J lost 4 bases; unmatched junction nucleotides: 2. In nucleotides, the CDR3 is TGTGCCACCGGACAGGGCTATGGCTACACCTTC. It yields the protein CATGQGYGYTF.

The CDR3 is CASSYGLLGDTQYF. CDR3 nucleotide sequence: TGTGCCAGCAGTTACGGACTCCTCGGGGATACCCAGTACTTC. The V gene is TRBV6-2 or TRBV6-3, the J gene TRBJ2-5; possible D gene TRBD2, 5 bases. Germline CDR1 and CDR2: MNHEY and SVGEGT. The CDR3 extends over 14 amino acids. The ends were cut back, 2 bases at V and 8 bases at J, with 15 bases in the middle.

This clone has more than one count but fewer than ten. In DNA, the CDR3 is TGTGCCAGCAGCGTAGCCGCCTACAGGGGAGGTGAGCAGTTCTTC. It is translated as CASSVAAYRGGEQFF. The J gene is TRBJ2-1, the V gene TRBV9; possible D gene TRBD1, 7 bases. The germline V and J ends were trimmed by 0 bases and 9 bases, with 16 bases remaining between them. The germline CDR1 and CDR2 sequences are SGDLS and YYNGEE. The CDR3 contains 15 residues.

The chain combines TRBV29-1 with TRBJ1-1, with 8 bases identical to TRBD1. Germline CDR1 SQVTM, CDR2 ANQGSEA. J gave up 1 base and V 7 bases, and 2 bases lay outside the gene matches. The CDR3 loop spans 12 amino acids. CDR3 DNA sequence: TGCAGCGCTGGGACAGGGAACACTGAAGCTTTCTTT. It translates to CSAGTGNTEAFF.

This clone is judged medium-sized. This rearrangement joins TRBV9 to TRBJ1-1; D is unresolved. V lost 3 bases and J 11 bases, leaving 17 bases between the germline ends. Looked up from germline, CDR1 is SGDLS and CDR2 is YYNGEE. The CDR3 has 13 residues. In nucleotides, the CDR3 is TGTGCCAGCAGCGCTCGACCTTTGGAGGAGGCTTTCTTT. It translates to CASSARPLEEAFF.